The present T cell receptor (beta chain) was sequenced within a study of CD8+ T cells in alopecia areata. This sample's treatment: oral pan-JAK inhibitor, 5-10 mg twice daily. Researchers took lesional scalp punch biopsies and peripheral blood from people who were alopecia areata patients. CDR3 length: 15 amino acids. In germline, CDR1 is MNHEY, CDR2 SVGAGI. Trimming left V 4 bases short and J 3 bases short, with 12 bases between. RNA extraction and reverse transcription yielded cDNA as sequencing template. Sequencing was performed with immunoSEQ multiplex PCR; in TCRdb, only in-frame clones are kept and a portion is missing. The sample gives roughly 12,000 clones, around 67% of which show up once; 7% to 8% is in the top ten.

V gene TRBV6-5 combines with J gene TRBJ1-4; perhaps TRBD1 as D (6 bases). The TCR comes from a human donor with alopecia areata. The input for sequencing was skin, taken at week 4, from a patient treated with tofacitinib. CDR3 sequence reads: CASSSTTGANEKLFF. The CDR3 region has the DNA TGTGCCAGCAGTTCAACGACAGGAGCTAATGAAAAACTGTTTTTT.